This T cell receptor (beta chain) emerged from a study of blood T cells in healthy people across ages. With a J-beta primer mix and a sample-barcoded 5' primer, a second PCR ran about 6 to 11 cycles. TCRdb redid the calling of the 5' RACE reads with MiXCR, one entry per CDR3 protein. The sample includes around 650,000 distinct CDR3 sequences, about 34% of them seen just once. The CDR3 extends over 15 amino acids. The V end was cut by 3 bases, the J end by 2 bases, with 14 bases between. Germline assignment: CDR1 DFQATT and CDR2 SNEGSKA (reference sequence). Sample donors were healthy Caucasian individuals that came from Russia, aged roughly 6 to 95. The authors extracted at least 6 micrograms of total RNA per sample. Overall study findings and caveats: Diversity figures derived from one million T cells were judged to underestimate the true value.

The sample holds many counts of this clonotype. The antigen is undetermined. The clonotype was recovered from a woman older than 75 in good health. The V call is TRBV20-1, the J call TRBJ1-5; a possible D gene is TRBD1 (5 bases). Sequenced sample: blood. The CDR3 DNA reads TGCAGTGCTAGTCTTTCGTCGACAGGCAATCAGCCCCAGCATTTT. Residues: CSASLSSTGNQPQHF.